This T cell receptor (beta chain) appears in the sequencing data of a study of cytomegalovirus exposure and HLA in healthy donors. Study findings and constraints: In a later analysis, V- and J-gene trimming of beta chains associated with a DCLRE1C missense variant, replicated independently.

Samples came from healthy bone marrow donors. This clone has a handful of counts. Its target is unknown. With 60 Vbeta and 13 Jbeta primers, the PCR was carried out. Only in-frame clones appear in the TCRdb table, and some are missing; sequencing was by immunoSEQ multiplex PCR. The sample holds roughly 190,000 clones, about 9.4% seen once. The germline V gene encodes CDR1 MNHNS and CDR2 SASEGT. The CDR3 length is 11 residues. With 3 bases removed from V and 10 bases from J, the gap between germline ends came to 9 bases. The clonotype originates from a woman aged 25 to 39 in good health and CMV-seropositive. The sequencing sample was made of PBMCs. The V gene is TRBV6-1, the J gene TRBJ1-1; maybe TRBD1 (5 bases). DNA of the CDR3: TGTGCCAGCAGTGAGGGGGGGGGAGCTTTCTTT. Amino acid sequence: CASSEGGGAFF.